These 22 T cell receptor beta chains came from one sample sequenced in a study of blood T cell repertoires in COVID-19. Some clones are missing from TCRdb's copy, which holds only in-frame ones; the method was immunoSEQ multiplex PCR. The sample consists of around 310,000 clones, about 90% of them appearing once. Sequencing used PBMCs or T cells enriched from blood (not recorded which). The receptors stem from a woman aged 25-40 years who had recovered from COVID-19.

V gene TRBV15 combines with J gene TRBJ2-7; the match to TRBD2 covers 13 bases. V dropped 3 bases and J dropped 4; count of bases not matched to a gene: 3. The CDR3 is 15 residues long. Germline values: CDR1 LNHNV, CDR2 YYDKDF (reference sequence). CDR3: CATSSRTSGRYEQYF. The CDR3 DNA sequence: TGTGCCACCAGCAGTAGGACTAGCGGGAGATACGAGCAGTACTTC.

The rearrangement joins TRBV6-5 to TRBJ2-1; 9 bases line up with TRBD2. The CDR3 length is 16 residues. Germline trimming cut 0 bases from V and 7 bases from J; bases unmatched to any gene: 7. Germline V gene lookup returns CDR1 MNHEY and CDR2 SVGAGI. The CDR3 sequence is CASSYSYRLAGNEQFF. CDR3 nucleotides: TGTGCCAGCAGTTACTCCTATCGGCTAGCGGGGAATGAGCAGTTCTTC.

This chain joins TRBV5-1 and TRBJ2-3; TRBD1 is a possible D gene (6 bases). Germline V gives CDR1 SGHRS, CDR2 YFSETQ. The CDR3 is made up of 18 amino acids. V was trimmed by 4 bases and J by 0 bases, leaving 21 bases between them. CDR3 loop: CASSPHWVQGRSTDTQYF. DNA for the CDR3: TGCGCCAGCAGCCCCCATTGGGTTCAGGGGCGAAGCACAGATACGCAGTATTTT.

As DNA, the CDR3 is TGTGCCAGCTCACCTTTAGCGGACTCTGGAAACACCATATATTTT. Encoded protein: CASSPLADSGNTIYF. The genes are TRBV18 and TRBJ1-3; D is uncertain. The CDR3 loop spans 15 amino acids. CDR1 and CDR2 (germline): KGHSH, LQKENI. The germline V and J ends were trimmed by 3 bases and 0 bases, with 9 bases remaining between them.

The J gene is TRBJ2-5, the V gene TRBV7-2, with a weak D call TRBD2 (6 bases). Looked up from germline, CDR1 is SGHTA and CDR2 is FQGNSA. Trimming took off 8 bases at V and 1 base at J, with 17 bases between the two ends. The CDR3 consists of 15 residues. CDR3 residues: CASWTAGLPQETQYF. The CDR3 nucleotides read TGTGCCAGCTGGACGGCGGGACTCCCCCAAGAGACCCAGTACTTC.

The rearrangement joins TRBV15 to TRBJ2-1; D is unresolved. Trimming removed 1 base from V and 4 bases from J, with 8 bases in between. The CDR3 has 14 amino acids. CDR1 is LNHNV and CDR2 is YYDKDF in the germline V gene (reference sequence). CDR3 sequence: CATSRGQVYNEQFF. In DNA, the CDR3 is TGTGCCACCAGCAGAGGGCAGGTATACAATGAGCAGTTCTTC.

This chain links TRBV24-1 with TRBJ2-7, with 8 bases identical to TRBD1. V dropped 3 bases and J dropped 3; count of bases not matched to a gene: 3. The CDR3 has 14 amino acids. The V gene's germline CDR1 is KGHDR and CDR2 SFDVKD. CDR3 protein: CATSDNRGSYEQYF. DNA for the CDR3: TGTGCCACCAGTGATAACAGGGGGAGCTACGAGCAGTACTTC.

The V gene is TRBV15, the J gene TRBJ2-4; tentatively, D is TRBD1 (5 bases). CDR1 LNHNV and CDR2 YYDKDF come from the germline V gene (reference sequence). This CDR3 comprises 15 residues. V lost 0 bases to trimming and J lost 3 bases, with 9 bases between them. The CDR3 region has the DNA TGTGCCACCAGCAGAGATCAGGGCAGCAAAAACATTCAGTACTTC. Its protein is CATSRDQGSKNIQYF.

In this sample, this clone turned up once. This chain connects TRBV20-1 to TRBJ2-2; 7 bases are shared with TRBD2. Germline CDR1 DFQATT, CDR2 SNEGSKA (reference sequence). The CDR3 length is 17 residues. Trimming cost V 3 bases and J 0 bases; bases outside gene matches: 10. The CDR3 DNA sequence: TGCAGTGCTAGTGGCTTTGGGCGGGGGTCGAACACCGGGGAGCTGTTTTTT. Translation gives CSASGFGRGSNTGELFF.

The V and J genes are TRBV18 and TRBJ1-2; 7 bases line up with TRBD1. The germline V gene encodes CDR1 KGHSH and CDR2 LQKENI. The CDR3 is 18 amino acids. J lost 1 base, V lost 1 base, and 12 bases had no gene match. In DNA, the CDR3 is TGTGCCAGCTCACCACTTGACGTTACGGGGACAGATAACTATGGCTACACCTTC. It encodes CASSPLDVTGTDNYGYTF.

This chain joins TRBV15 and TRBJ2-1, with a possible D match to TRBD2 (5 bases). V dropped 0 bases and J dropped 9 bases, with 12 bases sitting between them. Germline lookup yields CDR1 LNHNV and CDR2 YYDKDF (reference sequence). The CDR3 consists of 14 residues. DNA for the CDR3: TGTGCCACCAGCAGAGAACTAGGTTTTGGTGAGCAGTTCTTC. Residues: CATSRELGFGEQFF.

The rearrangement links TRBV5-1 to TRBJ2-7; 9 bases map to TRBD1. Germline V CDR1 and CDR2: SGHRS, YFSETQ. J gave up 8 bases and V 1 base, and 10 bases lay outside the gene matches. The length of the CDR3 is 15 residues. The CDR3 sequence is CASSLTWDREGKQYF. The CDR3 coding sequence is TGCGCCAGCAGCTTGACCTGGGACAGGGAGGGGAAGCAGTACTTC.

The gene calls are TRBV7-2 and TRBJ1-2, with no clear D. This CDR3 spans 13 amino acids. Trimming left V 1 base short and J 5 bases short, with 8 bases between. CDR1 and CDR2 from the germline V gene are SGHTA and FQGNSA. The chain's CDR3 is CASSLDGQYGYTF. The CDR3 bases are TGTGCCAGCAGCTTAGATGGGCAGTATGGCTACACCTTC.

The chain recombines TRBV19 with TRBJ2-7; D is ambiguous. Germline V lookup: CDR1 LNHDA, CDR2 SQIVND (reference sequence). Trimming took off 1 base at V and 4 bases at J, with 17 bases between the two ends. This CDR3 has 16 amino acids. DNA for the CDR3: TGTGCCAGTAGTATAGGTTTTGGGTTTTCAGGATACGAGCAGTACTTC. It codes for CASSIGFGFSGYEQYF.

The chain has TRBV30 and TRBJ1-2, with D possibly matching TRBD1 (5 bases). CDR1 GTSNPN and CDR2 SVGIG come from the germline V gene (reference sequence). CDR3 size: 12 residues. CDR3 sequence: CAMTVAVYGYTF. DNA of the CDR3: TGTGCGATGACAGTTGCGGTCTATGGCTACACCTTC.

The gene calls are TRBV19 and TRBJ1-5, with 7 bases that match TRBD1. V gave up 3 bases and J gave up 2 bases; unmatched junction bases: 4. The CDR3 has 15 amino acids. Germline values: CDR1 LNHDA, CDR2 SQIVND (reference sequence). The CDR3 nucleotides are TGTGCCAGTAGTATTTACAGGGGCGGCAATCAGCCCCAGCATTTT. It specifies CASSIYRGGNQPQHF. The full variable domain, in which reference TRBV19 and TRBJ1-5 provide the parts outside the CDR3, is DGGITQSPKYLFRKEGQNVTLSCEQNLNHDAMYWYRQDPGQGLRLIYYSQIVNDFQKGDIAEGYSVSREKKESFPLTVTSAQKNPTAFYLCASSIYRGGNQPQHFGDGTRLSIL.

The chain recombines TRBV27 with TRBJ2-1, with 7 bases aligning to TRBD2. Germline V gene lookup returns CDR1 MNHEY and CDR2 SMNVEV (reference sequence). Trimming took 0 bases from V and 4 from J; bases not matched to a gene: 6. This CDR3 comprises 16 residues. Written as DNA, the CDR3 is TGTGCCAGCAGTTTATCACGCGGGAGAGAATACAATGAGCAGTTCTTC. It codes for CASSLSRGREYNEQFF.

V usage is TRBV2 and J usage is TRBJ2-7, with D perhaps matching TRBD2 (6 bases). CDR3 length: 13 amino acids. V lost 10 bases and J lost 6, with 19 bases in between. Germline V gene lookup returns CDR1 SNHLY and CDR2 FYNNEI. CDR3 in DNA: TGTGCCACCAAGACTAGATTACTCTCCGAGCAGTACTTC. Translation: CATKTRLLSEQYF.

This clone was seen just once. The gene calls are TRBV24-1 and TRBJ2-1; 11 nucleotides match TRBD2. CDR3 length: 16 residues. Germline-derived CDR1 and CDR2 are KGHDR and SFDVKD. The V and J ends lost 7 bases and 7 bases, in that order; junction bases with no gene match: 11. CDR3 amino acids: CATSRGGTSGKNEQFF. The DNA for the CDR3 is TGTGCCACCAGCCGCGGGGGGACTAGCGGAAAAAATGAGCAGTTCTTC.

The CDR3: CSVEVYGQGLSGYTF. The DNA for the CDR3 is TGCAGCGTTGAAGTTTACGGACAGGGACTAAGTGGCTACACCTTC. This chain connects TRBV29-1 to TRBJ1-2, with 8 bases fitting TRBD1. Trimming at V came to 1 base and at J to 7 bases, leaving 11 bases not matched to a gene. Germline values: CDR1 SQVTM, CDR2 ANQGSEA. The CDR3 spans 15 residues.

J is TRBJ2-7 and V is TRBV2; 7 bases are shared with TRBD1. Germline V CDR1 and CDR2: SNHLY, FYNNEI. V gave up 8 bases and J gave up 2 bases; unmatched junction bases: 9. The CDR3 spans 14 residues. CDR3 nucleotides: TGTGCCAGCTCCACAGGGGTGTTCACCTACGAGCAGTACTTC. This encodes CASSTGVFTYEQYF.

The chain carries TRBV9 and TRBJ1-1, with D uncertain. CDR3 size: 14 residues. Trimming shortened V by 4 bases and J by 2 bases, and 12 bases separated the two germline ends. CDR1 and CDR2 (germline): SGDLS, YYNGEE. CDR3 protein: CASSPAGFNTEAFF. The CDR3 coding sequence is TGTGCCAGCAGCCCCGCAGGTTTCAACACTGAAGCTTTCTTT.